The entry below gives a single T cell receptor beta chain sequence along with its context. Antigen: not known. Trimming took 5 bases from V and 3 from J; bases not matched to a gene: 10. This CDR3 contains 15 residues. From germline, CDR1 is SEHNR and CDR2 FQNEAQ (reference sequence). It was CD45RO-negative cells, positively selected for CCR7, that made up naive CD8 cells, with terminally differentiated effector memory CD45RA+ cells excluded. This sample is drawn from a study of shared clonotypes between healthy human individuals. Study observations and caveats: Deeper or shallower sequencing was expected to change how clonotypes are shared among donors.

Generated by immunoSEQ multiplex PCR, the TCRdb table keeps only in-frame clones and is missing some. The sample lists some 2.1 million clones, roughly 93% occurring once. Sequencing was performed on naive CD8+ T cells from PBMCs. The TCR originated in a man between 18 and 35 years old in good health. Some clones in this sample may be carry-over from other donors' samples. The chain has TRBV7-9 and TRBJ2-7; 7 positions agree with TRBD1. DNA for the CDR3: TGTGCCAGCAGCCCTTATCGAGGGGGCGGCTACGAGCAGTACTTC. Translation: CASSPYRGGGYEQYF.